These 16 T cell receptor beta chains were sequenced from one sample in a study of PD-L1 blockade in urothelial cancer. The time point denotes: pretreatment peripheral blood. Repertoires were generated with immunoSEQ multiplex PCR, while TCRdb's copy carries only in-frame clones and drops some. The data contain 45,000 to 65,000 clones, 85% to 90% of them singletons. This specimen consisted of PBMCs, obtained around atezolizumab (anti-PD-L1) treatment. These receptors were obtained from a man between 65 and 85 years old with urothelial cancer.

The J gene is TRBJ2-5, the V gene TRBV7-9, with 9 bases aligning to TRBD1. The CDR3 is made up of 15 amino acids. Germline V gene sequence: CDR1 SEHNR, CDR2 FQNEAQ (reference sequence). With V trimmed by 4 bases and J by 7 bases, 10 bases remained unmatched. Written as DNA, the CDR3 is TGTGCCAGCAGCTCGGGACAGGGTCTAGGGGGGACCCAGTACTTC. It codes for CASSSGQGLGGTQYF. Using reference TRBV7-9 and TRBJ2-5 for the parts outside the CDR3, the full variable domain is DTGVSQNPRHKITKRGQNVTFRCDPISEHNRLYWYRQTLGQGPEFLTYFQNEAQLEKSRLLSDRFSAERPKGSFSTLEIQRTEQGDSAMYLCASSSGQGLGGTQYFGPGTRLLVL.

This chain uses TRBV18 with TRBJ2-7; 8 positions match TRBD2. The CDR3 covers 13 residues. The V gene's germline CDR1 is KGHSH and CDR2 LQKENI. The J segment lost 3 bases and the V segment lost 4 bases, leaving 2 bases of the junction unmatched. CDR3 sequence: CASSRSGSYEQYF. The CDR3 bases are TGTGCCAGCTCACGAAGCGGGAGCTACGAGCAGTACTTC.

CDR3 coding DNA: TGCGCCAGCAGCCTCGCAGGACAGGGTGTGAACTATGGCTACACCTTC. Protein sequence: CASSLAGQGVNYGYTF. V gene TRBV4-1 combines with J gene TRBJ1-2, with 8 nucleotides matching TRBD1. The CDR3 loop spans 16 amino acids. CDR1 and CDR2 (germline): MGHRA, YSYEKL. Losses at the gene ends were 4 bases for V and 2 bases for J; bases not matched to a gene: 9.

V is TRBV5-5 and J is TRBJ1-2; 8 bases fit TRBD1. CDR1 and CDR2 (germline): SGHKS, YYEKEE (reference sequence). This CDR3 is built from 15 residues. Trimming removed 0 bases from V and 8 bases from J; junction bases left unmatched: 9. The CDR3 reads CASSLEQGAPLGYTF. CDR3 bases: TGTGCCAGCAGCTTGGAGCAGGGGGCGCCTTTAGGCTACACCTTC. Based on the CDR3 plus reference TRBV5-5 and TRBJ1-2, the full variable domain is DAGVTQSPTHLIKTRGQQVTLRCSPISGHKSVSWYQQVLGQGPQFIFQYYEKEERGRGNFPDRFSARQFPNYSSELNVNALLLGDSALYLCASSLEQGAPLGYTFGSGTRLTVV.

This clone turned up a few times. The rearrangement uses TRBV7-9 and TRBJ1-5; D gene uncertain. Germline V gene data show CDR1 as SEHNR and CDR2 as FQNEAQ (reference sequence). V lost 1 base to trimming and J lost 0 bases, with 7 bases between them. The CDR3 totals 15 residues. The CDR3: CASSLGGFSNQPQHF. Written as DNA, the CDR3 is TGTGCCAGCAGCTTAGGCGGGTTTAGCAATCAGCCCCAGCATTTT.

This chain uses TRBV19 with TRBJ1-2; the match to TRBD1 covers 7 bases. The CDR3 length is 15 residues. Germline V lookup: CDR1 LNHDA, CDR2 SQIVND (reference sequence). The ends lost 3 bases at V and 3 bases at J; junction bases unmatched: 7. CDR3 loop: CASSIGGGGDYGYTF. In DNA form, the CDR3 reads TGTGCCAGTAGTATCGGAGGGGGCGGAGACTATGGCTACACCTTC.

The J gene is TRBJ2-3, the V gene TRBV27; 10 nucleotides line up with TRBD2. J gave up 3 bases and V 5 bases, and 11 bases lay outside the gene matches. The CDR3 totals 17 residues. Germline CDR1 reads MNHEY; CDR2 reads SMNVEV (reference sequence). CDR3 sequence: CASSPMGTSGITDTQYF. In DNA form, the CDR3 reads TGTGCCAGCAGTCCAATGGGTACTAGCGGGATTACAGATACGCAGTATTTT.

This clone was detected a few times. This sequence joins TRBV28 and TRBJ1-4; 10 nucleotides line up with TRBD1. The germline V gene has CDR1 MDHEN and CDR2 SYDVKM. The CDR3 has 13 residues. V lost 8 bases, J lost 8 bases, and 5 bases stayed unmatched. The CDR3 loop reads CASLGTGDEKLFF. DNA of the CDR3: TGTGCCAGCCTGGGGACAGGGGACGAAAAACTGTTTTTT.

The chain joins TRBV7-6 to TRBJ2-7; weak D call: TRBD2 (6 bases). The CDR3 length is 15 residues. The germline V and J ends were trimmed by 5 bases and 0 bases, with 14 bases remaining between them. Germline V gives CDR1 SGHVS, CDR2 FNYEAQ. The DNA of the CDR3 is TGTGCCAGCAGCGCACGGACTAACCGCTCCTACGAGCAGTACTTC. Protein sequence: CASSARTNRSYEQYF.

This chain uses TRBV5-5 with TRBJ2-6; maybe TRBD1 (6 bases). The V end lost 5 bases, the J end lost 3 bases, and 24 bases lay between the germline ends. The CDR3 sequence is 19 residues long. Germline lookup yields CDR1 SGHKS and CDR2 YYEKEE (reference sequence). The CDR3 here is CASSPLSGEIGRGANVLTF. DNA of the CDR3: TGTGCCAGCAGTCCCTTGTCAGGGGAGATAGGGCGTGGGGCCAACGTCCTGACTTTC. The full variable domain, in which reference TRBV5-5 and TRBJ2-6 provide the parts outside the CDR3, is DAGVTQSPTHLIKTRGQQVTLRCSPISGHKSVSWYQQVLGQGPQFIFQYYEKEERGRGNFPDRFSARQFPNYSSELNVNALLLGDSALYLCASSPLSGEIGRGANVLTFGAGSRLTVL.

The rearrangement links TRBV4-1 to TRBJ2-7, with D maybe TRBD1 (5 bases). This CDR3 comprises 12 residues. With 5 bases removed from V and 5 bases from J, the gap between germline ends came to 10 bases. Germline CDR1 is MGHRA and CDR2 is YSYEKL. The CDR3 nucleotides read TGCGCCAGCAGCACCACAGGAAACGAGCAGTACTTC. It specifies CASSTTGNEQYF.

This CDR3 is CASSLGQGNTGELFF. The CDR3 DNA sequence: TGTGCCAGCAGCTTAGGACAGGGAAACACCGGGGAGCTGTTTTTT. The chain joins TRBV7-9 to TRBJ2-2; 7 bases agree with TRBD1. Per the germline V gene, CDR1 is SEHNR and CDR2 is FQNEAQ (reference sequence). The CDR3 totals 15 residues. With V trimmed by 1 base and J by 2 bases, 1 base remained unmatched.

The V call is TRBV11-2, the J call TRBJ2-1; 7 positions match TRBD1. This CDR3 spans 16 amino acids. Trimming cost V 1 base and J 4 bases; bases outside gene matches: 7. In germline, CDR1 is SGHAT, CDR2 FQNNGV. The DNA for the CDR3 is TGTGCCAGCAGCTTAGCCTTCGGGACAGCTTACAATGAGCAGTTCTTC. It is translated as CASSLAFGTAYNEQFF.

This chain uses TRBV5-5 with TRBJ2-3, with 9 bases identical to TRBD1. CDR3 size: 15 residues. After removal of 2 bases from V and 5 bases from J, the junction contained 6 bases not matched to a gene. The germline V gene has CDR1 SGHKS and CDR2 YYEKEE (reference sequence). CDR3 nucleotide sequence: TGTGCCAGCAGCTTTGGGACAGGGTTTATAGATACGCAGTATTTT. This sequence encodes CASSFGTGFIDTQYF.

In DNA, the CDR3 is TGCGCCAGCAGCTTAAGTTCAGGGGTTGGGGAGACCCAGTACTTC. Residues: CASSLSSGVGETQYF. The V and J genes are TRBV5-1 and TRBJ2-5; perhaps TRBD1 as D (6 bases). Trimming shortened V by 2 bases and J by 5 bases, and 16 bases separated the two germline ends. Germline V gene data show CDR1 as SGHRS and CDR2 as YFSETQ. The CDR3 covers 15 residues.

The chain employs TRBV10-2 and TRBJ2-1; D may be TRBD2 (5 bases). V shed 4 bases and J shed 0 bases, with 16 bases lying between them. The CDR3 has 17 residues. The germline gives CDR1 WSHSY, CDR2 SAAADI. Here the CDR3 reads CASSVGEGLSSYNEQFF. In DNA form, the CDR3 reads TGCGCCAGCAGTGTCGGGGAAGGCTTGAGCTCCTACAATGAGCAGTTCTTC.